This TCR beta chain was obtained from a study of shared T cell receptors in the human thymus. The CDR3 runs 17 residues. CDR1 is LNHNV, CDR2 YYDKDF, per germline (reference sequence). The ends were cut back, 0 bases at V and 4 bases at J, with 17 bases in the middle. TCRdb keeps only in-frame clones here, not all; method: immunoSEQ multiplex PCR. Of 550,000 to 800,000 clones listed, 80% to 90% are singletons. These sequences were also reported in another study, on human thymus T cells.

Material for sequencing was thymocytes. The clonotype comes from a girl under three years old with a congenital heart defect. The rearrangement links TRBV15 to TRBJ2-3; tentatively, D is TRBD2 (6 bases). CDR3 bases: TGTGCCACCAGCAGAGAAGCGAACCCGGGACTCCCAGATACGCAGTATTTT. It yields the protein CATSREANPGLPDTQYF.